The present T cell receptor beta chain was sequenced within a study of T-cell memory formation after mild COVID-19. Only a few counts were recorded for this clonotype. What it binds is not known. Findings and caveats of the study: CD4+ clones that contracted lay mainly in CM and EM; CD8+ ones lay in EMRA.

The CDR3 extends over 12 amino acids. V was trimmed by 0 bases and J by 9 bases, leaving 7 bases between them. Per the germline V gene, CDR1 is SGDLS and CDR2 is YYNGEE. Each CDR3 protein gets one entry after TCRdb re-called the 5' RACE reads with MiXCR. In the table there are under 110,000 distinct CDR3 sequences, around 12% of which are singletons. The TCR sequence derives from an adult woman who had mild COVID-19 (a few samples of this study predate the infection). Cell type and time point are not known. Specimen: PBMCs or a T cell subset sorted from them (not recorded which). The chain has TRBV9 and TRBJ2-1; D is unclear. The CDR3: CASSVGQAEQFF. The CDR3 bases are TGTGCCAGCAGCGTAGGGCAGGCTGAGCAGTTCTTC.